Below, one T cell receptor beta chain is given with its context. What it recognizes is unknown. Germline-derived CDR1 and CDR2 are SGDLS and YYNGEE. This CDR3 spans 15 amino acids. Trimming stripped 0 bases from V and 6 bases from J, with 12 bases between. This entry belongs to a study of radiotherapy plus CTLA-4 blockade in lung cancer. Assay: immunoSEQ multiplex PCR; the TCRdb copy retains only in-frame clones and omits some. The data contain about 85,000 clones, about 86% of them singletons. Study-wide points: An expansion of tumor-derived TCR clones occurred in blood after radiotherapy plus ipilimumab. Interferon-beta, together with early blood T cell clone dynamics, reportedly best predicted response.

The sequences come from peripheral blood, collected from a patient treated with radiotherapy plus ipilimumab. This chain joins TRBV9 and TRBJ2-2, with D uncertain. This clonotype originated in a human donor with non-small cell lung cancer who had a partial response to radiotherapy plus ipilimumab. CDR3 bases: TGTGCCAGCAGCGTAGATCGGAGATCGGCCGGGGAGCTGTTTTTT. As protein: CASSVDRRSAGELFF.